This section outlines one T cell receptor (beta chain) sequence together with its context. Per germline, CDR1 MNHNS and CDR2 SASEGT. V shed 2 bases and J 5 bases; nucleotides not matched to a gene: 11. This CDR3 has 18 residues. Primers for the PCR totalled 60 Vbeta and 13 Jbeta. The method was immunoSEQ multiplex PCR; TCRdb's version includes in-frame clones alone and lacks a portion of them. The table shows 180,000 or so clones, with roughly 77% occurring only once. The data originate from a study of cytomegalovirus exposure and HLA in healthy donors. The gene calls are TRBV6-1 and TRBJ2-2; TRBD2 aligns across 10 bases. This TCR was recovered from a woman in her twenties or thirties in good health and CMV-seropositive. Sequenced: PBMCs. The CDR3 loop is CASSELRRLAGDTGELFF. The CDR3 DNA sequence: TGTGCCAGCAGTGAACTTAGAAGGCTAGCGGGGGATACCGGGGAGCTGTTTTTT.